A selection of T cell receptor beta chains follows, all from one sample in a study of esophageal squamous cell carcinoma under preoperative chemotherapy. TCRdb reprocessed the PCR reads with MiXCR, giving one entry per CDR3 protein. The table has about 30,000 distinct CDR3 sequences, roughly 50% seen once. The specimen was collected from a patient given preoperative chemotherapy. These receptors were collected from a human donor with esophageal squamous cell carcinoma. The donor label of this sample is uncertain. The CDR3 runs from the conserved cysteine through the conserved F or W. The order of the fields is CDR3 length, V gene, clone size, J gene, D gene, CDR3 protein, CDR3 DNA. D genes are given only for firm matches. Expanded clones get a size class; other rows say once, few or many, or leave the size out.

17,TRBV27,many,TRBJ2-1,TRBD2,CASSFPQLAGGSNEQFF,TGTGCCAGCAGTTTCCCCCAACTAGCGGGAGGGAGCAATGAGCAGTTCTTC
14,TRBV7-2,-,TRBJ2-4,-,CASSGGLAQKIQYF,TGTGCGAGCAGCGGCGGCCTAGCCCAAAAGATCCAGTACTTC
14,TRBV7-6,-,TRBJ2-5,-,CASSLDGRQASQYF,TGTGCCAGCAGCTTAGACGGGCGCCAAGCGTCCCAGTACTTC
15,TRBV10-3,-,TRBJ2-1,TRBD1,CAISPDRASYNEQFF,TGTGCCATCAGTCCTGACAGGGCATCCTACAATGAGCAGTTCTTC
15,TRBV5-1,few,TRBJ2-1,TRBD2,CASSLSISGRDEQFF,TGCGCTAGCAGCTTGAGTATTAGCGGGAGGGATGAGCAGTTCTTC
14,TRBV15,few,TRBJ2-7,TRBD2,CATSILAVDYEQYF,TGTGCCACCTCAATTCTAGCGGTCGACTACGAGCAGTACTTC
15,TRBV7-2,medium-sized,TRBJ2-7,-,CASSLDTGFYNEQYF,TGTGCCAGCAGCTTAGACACGGGTTTCTACAATGAGCAGTACTTC
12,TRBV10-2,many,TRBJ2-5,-,CASNDVNNEQYF,TGCGCCAGCAACGACGTTAACAATGAGCAGTACTTC
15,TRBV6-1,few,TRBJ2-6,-,CASSERGSGANVLTF,TGTGCCAGCAGCGAGAGGGGTTCCGGGGCCAACGTCCTGACTTTC
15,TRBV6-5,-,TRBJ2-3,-,CASSYSGGLGDTQYF,TGTGCCAGCAGTTACTCCGGCGGTCTAGGAGATACGCAGTATTTT
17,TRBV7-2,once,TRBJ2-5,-,CASSAGIGGGGTETQYF,TGTGCCAGTAGCGCGGGGATAGGGGGTGGGGGGACAGAGACCCAGTACTTC
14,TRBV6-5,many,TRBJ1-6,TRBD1,CASTMTGERSPLHF,TGTGCCAGCACTATGACAGGGGAGAGGTCACCCCTCCACTTT
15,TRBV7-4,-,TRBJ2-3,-,CASSRQAVSTGAQYF,TGTGCCAGCAGCCGCCAGGCTGTGAGCACCGGTGCGCAGTATTTT
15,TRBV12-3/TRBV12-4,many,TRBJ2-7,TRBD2,CASSLVTSGSSEQYF,TGTGCCAGCAGTTTAGTGACTAGCGGGAGTTCCGAGCAGTACTTC
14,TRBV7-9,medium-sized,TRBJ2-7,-,CASSLAGTSYEQYF,TGTGCCAGCAGCTTAGCGGGCACCTCCTACGAGCAGTACTTC
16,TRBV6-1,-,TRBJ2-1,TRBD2,CASSELAGGSYNEQFF,TGTGCCAGCAGTGAGTTAGCGGGAGGTTCATACAATGAGCAGTTCTTC
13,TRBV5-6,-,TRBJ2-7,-,CTSSLDRALEQYF,TGTACCAGCAGCTTGGATCGGGCCCTCGAGCAGTACTTC
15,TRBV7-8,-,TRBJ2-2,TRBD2,CASSSGGVRTGKLFF,TGTGCCAGCAGCTCGGGGGGTGTCAGGACCGGGAAGCTGTTTTTT
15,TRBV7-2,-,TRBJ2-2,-,CASSLLAGRTGELFF,TGTGCCAGCAGCCTCCTAGCTGGAAGGACCGGGGAGCTGTTTTTT
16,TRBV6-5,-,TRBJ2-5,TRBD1,CASSSRHRGLQETQYF,TGTGCCAGCAGTTCGCGACACAGGGGCCTCCAAGAGACCCAGTACTTC
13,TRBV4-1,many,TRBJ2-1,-,CASSGVTYNEQFF,TGCGCCAGCTCGGGAGTCACCTACAATGAGCAGTTCTTC
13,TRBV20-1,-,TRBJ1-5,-,CSARDPGGQPQHF,TGCAGTGCTAGAGACCCCGGAGGGCAGCCCCAGCATTTT
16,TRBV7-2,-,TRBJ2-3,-,CASGPQGERGTDTQYF,TGTGCCAGCGGGCCACAGGGAGAGAGAGGGACAGATACGCAGTATTTT
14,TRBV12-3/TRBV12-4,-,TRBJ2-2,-,CASSFAVRTDTLFF,TGTGCCAGCAGTTTCGCAGTGAGAACAGATACGCTGTTTTTT
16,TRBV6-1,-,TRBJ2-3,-,CASSEFWGSDTETQYF,TGTGCCAGCAGTGAATTTTGGGGAAGCGACACAGAGACCCAGTATTTC
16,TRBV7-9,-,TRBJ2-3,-,CASSVPQAESTDTQYF,TGTGCCAGCAGCGTACCCCAGGCAGAGAGCACAGATACGCAGTATTTT
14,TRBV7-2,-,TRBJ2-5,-,CASSGGRGQETQYF,TGTGCCAGCAGCGGGGGGCGTGGACAAGAGACCCAGTACTTC
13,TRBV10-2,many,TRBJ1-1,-,CASSAGRGSEAFF,TGCGCCAGCAGTGCGGGGCGCGGTTCCGAAGCTTTCTTT
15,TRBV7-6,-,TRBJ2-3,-,CAGGRGGRDTETQYF,TGTGCCGGGGGGCGGGGCGGCCGTGACACAGAGACGCAGTATTTC
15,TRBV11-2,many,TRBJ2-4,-,CASSLTLLAKNIQYF,TGTGCCAGCAGCTTAACTCTCCTAGCCAAAAACATTCAGTACTTC
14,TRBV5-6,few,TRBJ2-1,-,CASSLDRAGNEQFF,TGTGCCAGCAGCTTGGATCGGGCAGGCAATGAGCAGTTCTTC
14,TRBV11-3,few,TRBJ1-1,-,CASSLQGPNTEAFF,TGTGCCAGCAGCTTACAGGGCCCGAACACTGAAGCTTTCTTT
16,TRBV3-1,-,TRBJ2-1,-,CASSQRGRSSYNEQFF,TGTGCCAGCAGCCAACGCGGCCGAAGCTCCTACAATGAGCAGTTCTTC
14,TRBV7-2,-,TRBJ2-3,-,CASSLGGCTGKQYF,TGTGCCAGCAGCTTAGGAGGATGCACCGGGAAGCAGTATTTT
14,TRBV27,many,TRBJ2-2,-,CASSPNKGTGELFF,TGTGCCAGCTCTCCCAATAAGGGCACCGGGGAGCTGTTTTTT
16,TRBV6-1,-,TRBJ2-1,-,CASSEASADFSYEQFF,TGTGCCAGCAGTGAAGCAAGCGCGGACTTCTCCTACGAGCAGTTCTTC
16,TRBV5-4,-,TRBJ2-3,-,CASSSRQGSRGDTQYF,TGTGCCAGCAGCTCCCGTCAGGGGTCCCGCGGTGATACGCAGTATTTT
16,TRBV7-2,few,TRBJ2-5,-,CASSLINTGRGETQYF,TGTGCCAGCAGCTTGATTAATACAGGGAGGGGAGAGACCCAGTACTTC
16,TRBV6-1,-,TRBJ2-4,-,CASSELWRCATDTQYF,TGTGCCAGCAGTGAATTGTGGCGGTGCGCCACAGACACGCAGTACTTC
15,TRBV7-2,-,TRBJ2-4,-,CAGGLLGPDQNIQYF,TGTGCCGGCGGCCTCCTGGGGCCAGACCAAAACATCCAGTACTTC
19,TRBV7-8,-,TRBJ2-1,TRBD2,CASSLTSGRPRPDYNEQFF,TGTGCCAGCAGCCTGACTAGCGGGAGACCGCGCCCCGACTACAATGAGCAGTTCTTC